This T cell receptor beta chain was recovered during a study of blood T cell repertoires in COVID-19. Whole-study context: PBMCs, B-cell-depleted T cells, or T cells provided the cDNA or gDNA that made up the material.

Clones were sequenced by immunoSEQ multiplex PCR, and TCRdb holds only the in-frame ones, with some missing. This table holds almost 200,000 clones, roughly 90% found once. Participant reports of clinical history set cohort assignment. What the recovered Cohort 3 donors had was two negative PCRs, clearance, or symptom resolution. The table lists this clone with a few counts. Germline V gene sequence: CDR1 SGHTA, CDR2 FQGNSA. Trimming took 0 bases from V and 2 from J, leaving 7 bases between them. The CDR3 runs to 15 residues. The sequence was collected from a woman under 30 who had recovered from COVID-19. The chain uses TRBV7-2 and TRBJ2-2; tentative D call: TRBD2 (5 bases). What was sequenced was PBMCs or T cells enriched from blood (not recorded which). The CDR3 sequence is CASSLARANTGELFF. The CDR3 nucleotides read TGTGCCAGCAGCTTAGCGCGGGCAAACACCGGGGAGCTGTTTTTT.